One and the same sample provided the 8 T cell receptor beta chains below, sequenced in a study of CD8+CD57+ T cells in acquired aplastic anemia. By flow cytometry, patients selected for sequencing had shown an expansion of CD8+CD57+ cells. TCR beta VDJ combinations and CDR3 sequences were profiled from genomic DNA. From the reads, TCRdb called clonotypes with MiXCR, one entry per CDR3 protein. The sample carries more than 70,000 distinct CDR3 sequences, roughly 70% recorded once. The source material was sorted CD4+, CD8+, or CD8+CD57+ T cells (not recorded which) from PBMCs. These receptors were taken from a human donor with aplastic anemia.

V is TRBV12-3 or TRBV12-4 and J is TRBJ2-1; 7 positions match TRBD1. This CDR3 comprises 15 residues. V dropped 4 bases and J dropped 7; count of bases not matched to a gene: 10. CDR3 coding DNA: TGTGCCAGCAGTTCCCCGGGGCAGGGGGATAATGAGCAGTTCTTC. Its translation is CASSSPGQGDNEQFF.

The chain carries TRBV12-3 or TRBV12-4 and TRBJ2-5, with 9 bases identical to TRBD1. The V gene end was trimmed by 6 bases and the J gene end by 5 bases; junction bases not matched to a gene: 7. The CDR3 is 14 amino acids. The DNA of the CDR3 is TGTGCCAGCAGATCAACAGGGGGCAGTGAGACCCAGTACTTC. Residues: CASRSTGGSETQYF.

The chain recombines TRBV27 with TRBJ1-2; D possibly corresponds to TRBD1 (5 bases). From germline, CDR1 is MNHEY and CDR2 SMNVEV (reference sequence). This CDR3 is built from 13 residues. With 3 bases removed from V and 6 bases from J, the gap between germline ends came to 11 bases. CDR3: CASSFSREDGYTF. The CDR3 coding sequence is TGTGCCAGCAGTTTTTCCAGGGAGGATGGCTACACCTTC.

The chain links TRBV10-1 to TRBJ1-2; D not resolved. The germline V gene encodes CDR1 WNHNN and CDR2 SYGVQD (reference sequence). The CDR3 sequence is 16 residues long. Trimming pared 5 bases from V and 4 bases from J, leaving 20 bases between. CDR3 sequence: CASSPPQRFRSYGYTF. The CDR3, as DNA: TGCGCCAGCAGTCCGCCACAGAGATTCCGATCCTATGGCTACACCTTC.

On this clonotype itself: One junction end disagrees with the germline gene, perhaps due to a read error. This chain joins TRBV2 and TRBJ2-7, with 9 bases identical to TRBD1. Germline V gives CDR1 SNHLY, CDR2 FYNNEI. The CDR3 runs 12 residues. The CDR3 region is CASSVYSGTGNF. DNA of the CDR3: TGTGCCAGCAGTGTATATTCCGGGACAGGGAACTTC. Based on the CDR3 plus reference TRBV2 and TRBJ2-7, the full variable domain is EPEVTQTPSHQVTQMGQEVILRCVPISNHLYFYWYRQILGQKVEFLVSFYNNEISEKSEIFDDQFSVERPDGSNFTLKIRSTKLEDSAMYFCASSVYSGTGNFGPGTRLTVT.

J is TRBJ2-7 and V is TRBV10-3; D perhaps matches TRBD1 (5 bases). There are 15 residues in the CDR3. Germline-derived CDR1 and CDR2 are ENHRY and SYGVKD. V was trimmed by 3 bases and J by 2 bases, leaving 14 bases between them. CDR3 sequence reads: CAISEGAMETYEQYF. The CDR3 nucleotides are TGTGCCATCAGTGAAGGGGCGATGGAGACCTACGAGCAGTACTTC.

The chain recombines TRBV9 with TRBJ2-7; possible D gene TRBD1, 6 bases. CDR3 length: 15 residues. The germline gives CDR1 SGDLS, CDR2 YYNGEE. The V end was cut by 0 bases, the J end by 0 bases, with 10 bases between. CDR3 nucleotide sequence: TGTGCCAGCAGCGTAGGTTGGGGGCCCTCCTACGAGCAGTACTTC. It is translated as CASSVGWGPSYEQYF.

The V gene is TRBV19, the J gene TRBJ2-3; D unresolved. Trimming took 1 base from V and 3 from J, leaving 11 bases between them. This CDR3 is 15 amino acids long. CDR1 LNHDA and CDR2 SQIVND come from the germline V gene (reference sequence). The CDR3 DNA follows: TGTGCCAGTAGTATAGGGGCTAGGGTGACAGATACGCAGTATTTT. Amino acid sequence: CASSIGARVTDTQYF.